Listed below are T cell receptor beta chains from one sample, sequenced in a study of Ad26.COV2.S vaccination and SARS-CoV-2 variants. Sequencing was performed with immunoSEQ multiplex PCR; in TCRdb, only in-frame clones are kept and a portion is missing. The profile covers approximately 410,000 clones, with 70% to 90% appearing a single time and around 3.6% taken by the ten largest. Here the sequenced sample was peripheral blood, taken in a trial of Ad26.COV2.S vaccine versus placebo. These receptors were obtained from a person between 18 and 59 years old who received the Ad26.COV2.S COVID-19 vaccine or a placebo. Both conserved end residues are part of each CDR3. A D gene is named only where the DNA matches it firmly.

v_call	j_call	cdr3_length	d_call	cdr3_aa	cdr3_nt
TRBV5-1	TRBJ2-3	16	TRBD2	CASSPAGSGGQNTQYF	TGCGCCAGCAGCCCGGCAGGAAGCGGGGGCCAAAACACGCAGTATTTT
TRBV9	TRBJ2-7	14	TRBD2	CASSVRLAEGEQYF	TGTGCCAGCAGCGTAAGGCTAGCGGAGGGGGAGCAGTACTTC
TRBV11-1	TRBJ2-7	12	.	CASSLVNYEQYF	TGTGCCAGCAGCTTGGTGAATTACGAGCAGTACTTC
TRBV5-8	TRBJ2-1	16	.	CASSLALAYSYNEQFF	TGTGCCAGCAGCTTGGCCCTGGCCTACAGCTACAATGAGCAGTTCTTC
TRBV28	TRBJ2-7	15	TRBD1	CASARGGQDYYEQYF	TGTGCCAGCGCCCGCGGAGGACAGGATTACTACGAGCAGTACTTC
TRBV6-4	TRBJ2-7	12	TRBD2	CASSREAYEQYF	TGTGCCAGCAGTCGGGAGGCCTACGAGCAGTACTTC
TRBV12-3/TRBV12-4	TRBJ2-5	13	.	CASSLGGQETQYF	TGTGCCAGCAGTTTGGGGGGGCAGGAGACCCAGTACTTC
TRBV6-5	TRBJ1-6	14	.	CASSLTGYNSPLHF	TGTGCCAGCAGTCTAACAGGGTATAATTCACCCCTCCACTTT
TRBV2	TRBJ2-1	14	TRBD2	CASKRAGGPGEQFF	TGTGCCAGCAAACGGGCGGGGGGGCCCGGTGAGCAGTTCTTC
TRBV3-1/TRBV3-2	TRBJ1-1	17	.	CASSQGQGAIENTEAFF	TGTGCCAGCAGCCAAGGGCAGGGAGCAATCGAGAACACTGAAGCTTTCTTT
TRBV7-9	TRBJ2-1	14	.	CAGEGLGGGNEQFF	TGTGCCGGGGAAGGACTGGGTGGCGGCAATGAGCAGTTCTTC
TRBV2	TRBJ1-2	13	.	CATRVPRSVGYTF	TGTGCCACACGAGTCCCACGGAGCGTGGGCTACACCTTC
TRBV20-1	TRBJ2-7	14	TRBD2	CSASFSTSSHEQYF	TGCAGTGCTAGTTTCTCGACTAGCTCCCACGAGCAGTACTTC
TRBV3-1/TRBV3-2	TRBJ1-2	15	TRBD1	CASSQDGTGNYGYTF	TGTGCCAGCAGCCAAGATGGGACAGGGAACTATGGCTACACCTTC
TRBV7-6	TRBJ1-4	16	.	CASSLAPWATNEKLFF	TGTGCCAGCAGCTTAGCGCCTTGGGCAACTAATGAAAAACTGTTTTTT
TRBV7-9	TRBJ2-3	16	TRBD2	CASSLKLAGDTDTQYF	TGTGCCAGCAGCTTGAAATTAGCGGGGGACACAGATACGCAGTATTTT
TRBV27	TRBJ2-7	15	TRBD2	CASSQGLAETYEQYF	TGTGCCAGCAGTCAGGGACTAGCGGAGACCTACGAGCAGTACTTC
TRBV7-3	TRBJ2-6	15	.	CASSFTITGANVLTF	TGTGCCAGCAGCTTTACGATCACTGGGGCCAACGTCCTGACTTTC
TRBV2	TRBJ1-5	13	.	CASAGQGNQPQHF	TGTGCCAGCGCAGGGCAGGGGAATCAGCCCCAGCATTTT
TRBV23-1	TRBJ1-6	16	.	CASSQSGAVYNSPLHF	TGCGCCAGCAGTCAATCTGGGGCAGTGTATAATTCACCCCTCCACTTT
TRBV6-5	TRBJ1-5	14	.	CASSLQDSNQPQHF	TGTGCCAGCAGTTTACAGGATAGCAATCAGCCCCAGCATTTT
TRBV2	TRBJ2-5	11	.	CASSEGGPQYF	TGTGCCAGCAGTGAAGGGGGTCCCCAGTACTTC
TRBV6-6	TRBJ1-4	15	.	CASSSPTVGDEKLFF	TGTGCCAGCAGTTCCCCGACGGTGGGGGATGAAAAACTGTTTTTT
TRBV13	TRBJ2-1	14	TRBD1	CASSSSTGGNEQFF	TGTGCCAGCAGCTCTTCGACAGGGGGGAATGAGCAGTTCTTC